Following are 20 T cell receptor beta chains from one sample sequenced in a study of T cells after yellow fever vaccination. TCRdb independently ran MiXCR on the 5' RACE reads; one entry per CDR3 protein. Among hundreds of thousands of distinct CDR3 sequences listed, more than 5.5% were seen once. Source: PBMCs, taken 5 days after the yellow fever booster vaccination. These receptors came from a man under 40 who received the YFV17D yellow fever vaccine.

CDR3 loop: CASSLAPTAGDTQYF. CDR3 DNA sequence: TGTGCCAGCAGCTTAGCGCCAACAGCTGGAGATACGCAGTATTTT. The J gene is TRBJ2-3, the V gene TRBV7-8; D is undetermined. The CDR3 totals 15 residues. Deletions cut 0 bases from V and 5 bases from J, with 12 bases between. Germline CDR1 reads SGHVS; CDR2 reads FQNEAQ.

This rearrangement joins TRBV7-2 to TRBJ1-1; D is perhaps TRBD1 (6 bases). Per germline, CDR1 SGHTA and CDR2 FQGNSA. The CDR3 has 16 amino acids. V was pared by 5 bases and J by 7 bases, with 23 bases between. CDR3 DNA: TGTGCCAGCAGCCACCCGACAGGCCAACGTAGGAGTGAAGCTTTCTTT. Encoded protein: CASSHPTGQRRSEAFF.

In its sample, this clonotype was seen many times. V gene TRBV3-1 combines with J gene TRBJ2-7; D is unclear. CDR3 size: 12 residues. V lost 2 bases to trimming and J lost 7 bases, with 9 bases between them. CDR1 is LGHDT, CDR2 YNNKEL, per germline (reference sequence). This CDR3 reads CASSQNFGEQYF. The DNA of the CDR3 is TGTGCCAGCAGCCAAAACTTTGGTGAGCAGTACTTC.

This clonotype turned up a few times. The CDR3 loop reads CATSDLFQTYEQYF. CDR3 sequence (DNA): TGTGCCACCAGTGATTTGTTCCAGACCTACGAGCAGTACTTC. This chain links TRBV24-1 with TRBJ2-7; D unclear. The CDR3 is 14 residues long. The germline V gene has CDR1 KGHDR and CDR2 SFDVKD. V was cut by 0 bases and J by 2 bases, with 7 bases left in between.

This sequence joins TRBV5-5 and TRBJ2-7; D is undetermined. Trimming left V 4 bases short and J 3 bases short, with 17 bases between. Looked up from germline, CDR1 is SGHKS and CDR2 is YYEKEE (reference sequence). The CDR3 contains 15 residues. The CDR3 loop reads CASSPGLRGYYEQYF. CDR3 nucleotides: TGTGCCAGCAGCCCCGGGCTCCGCGGATACTACGAGCAGTACTTC.

This clonotype was seen repeatedly, ten times or more. This chain uses TRBV7-2 with TRBJ2-5; D is perhaps TRBD1 or TRBD2 (5 bases each). The CDR3 is made up of 15 amino acids. V was trimmed by 2 bases and J by 7 bases, leaving 17 bases between them. Germline V gene lookup returns CDR1 SGHTA and CDR2 FQGNSA. The CDR3 here is CASSLRISGDGTQYF. CDR3 bases: TGTGCCAGCAGCTTACGAATCTCCGGGGACGGGACCCAGTACTTC.

The gene calls are TRBV5-1 and TRBJ2-3, with 16 nucleotides matching TRBD2. Trimming cost V 7 bases and J 1 base; bases outside gene matches: 9. The CDR3 covers 18 residues. Germline loops: CDR1 SGHRS, CDR2 YFSETQ. The CDR3 reads CASQLGTSGRAGTDTQYF. CDR3 in DNA: TGCGCCAGCCAGCTCGGGACTAGCGGGAGGGCCGGCACAGATACGCAGTATTTT.

This clonotype was observed a handful of times. This sequence joins TRBV7-2 and TRBJ2-7; D uncertain. The V and J ends lost 0 bases and 2 bases respectively, with 8 bases between them. CDR1 and CDR2 from the germline V gene are SGHTA and FQGNSA. This CDR3 comprises 14 residues. CDR3 residues: CASSLALRAYEQYF. The CDR3 DNA follows: TGTGCCAGCAGCTTAGCACTACGAGCCTACGAGCAGTACTTC.

The gene calls are TRBV7-9 and TRBJ2-3, with D maybe TRBD2 (6 bases). The V end lost 6 bases, the J end lost 10 bases, and 11 bases lay between the germline ends. The CDR3 has 11 amino acids. Germline lookup yields CDR1 SEHNR and CDR2 FQNEAQ (reference sequence). The CDR3 DNA follows: TGTGCCAGCAGTCAGGACTATTCGCAGTATTTT. Amino acid sequence: CASSQDYSQYF.

This clonotype was detected many times. The chain recombines TRBV20-1 with TRBJ2-5, with no clear D. Deletions cut 0 bases from V and 5 bases from J, with 16 bases between. The CDR3 has 15 residues. Germline V lookup: CDR1 DFQATT, CDR2 SNEGSKA (reference sequence). DNA of the CDR3: TGCAGTGCTAGAGAGCTCGTAGTCGCACGCGAGACCCAGTACTTC. It translates to CSARELVVARETQYF.

This clonotype was recorded a few times. CDR3 nucleotides: TGTGCCAGCAGCATGACAGGATCTACTGAAGCTTTCTTT. Its translation: CASSMTGSTEAFF. The V gene is TRBV13, the J gene TRBJ1-1; possible D gene TRBD1, 6 bases. Trimming left V 5 bases short and J 5 bases short, with 12 bases between. Germline CDR1 and CDR2: PRHDT and FYEKMQ (reference sequence). This CDR3 region has 13 residues.

In its sample, this clonotype was seen a few times. The chain carries TRBV5-5 and TRBJ2-7, with D possibly matching TRBD2 (5 bases). Germline V gene data show CDR1 as SGHKS and CDR2 as YYEKEE (reference sequence). The CDR3 sequence is 15 residues long. Deletions cut 7 bases from V and 1 base from J, with 18 bases between. As DNA, the CDR3 is TGTGCCAGCGGCCGGCATCGGGATTTTTCCTACGAGCAGTACTTC. Residues: CASGRHRDFSYEQYF.

This clonotype was detected many times. This chain uses TRBV11-1 with TRBJ2-7; TRBD1 matches 7 bases. The CDR3 has 15 amino acids. V was clipped by 6 bases and J by 3 bases; unmatched bases: 11. Germline V gene data show CDR1 as SGHAT and CDR2 as FQDESV (reference sequence). The CDR3: CASSLTGALSYEQYF. The CDR3 DNA reads as TGTGCCAGCAGTTTAACAGGGGCTTTGAGCTACGAGCAGTACTTC.

This chain uses TRBV24-1 with TRBJ2-1; D call uncertain. Germline loops: CDR1 KGHDR, CDR2 SFDVKD. The V gene lost 7 bases and the J gene lost 7 bases, with 7 bases spanning the gap. The length of the CDR3 is 11 residues. Written as DNA, the CDR3 is TGTGCCACCAGCATAGAGAATGAGCAGTTCTTC. Translation: CATSIENEQFF.

Many counts were recorded for this clonotype. The J gene is TRBJ2-3, the V gene TRBV7-9, with D perhaps matching TRBD1 or TRBD2 (5 bases each). Germline V lookup: CDR1 SEHNR, CDR2 FQNEAQ (reference sequence). This CDR3 is 13 amino acids long. The V gene lost 5 bases and the J gene lost 9 bases, with 15 bases spanning the gap. The CDR3 DNA reads as TGTGCCAGCAGCAGGGACGGTTTCAACACGCAGTATTTT. This gives the protein CASSRDGFNTQYF.

There are many counts of this clonotype. This chain joins TRBV6-1 and TRBJ2-7, with 12 bases matching TRBD1. V lost 8 bases and J lost 6; bases outside the gene matches: 8. The CDR3 spans 14 residues. CDR1 is MNHNS, CDR2 SASEGT, per germline. DNA for the CDR3: TGTGCCAGCCAACCGGGACAGGGGGCATCCGAGCAGTACTTC. This translates into CASQPGQGASEQYF.

This clonotype was found a few times. J is TRBJ2-1 and V is TRBV11-2; TRBD2 agrees at 7 bases. CDR3 size: 15 residues. V trimming: 6 bases; J trimming: 0 bases; junction bases outside the gene matches: 5. Germline V gene lookup returns CDR1 SGHAT and CDR2 FQNNGV. The CDR3 is CASRRAGNSYNEQFF. The CDR3 bases are TGTGCCAGCAGACGAGCGGGGAACTCCTACAATGAGCAGTTCTTC.

This chain joins TRBV6-2 or TRBV6-3 and TRBJ2-2; a weak D match, TRBD2 (6 bases). The germline gives CDR1 MNHEY, CDR2 SVGEGT. The CDR3 sequence is 20 residues long. The V gene lost 0 bases and the J gene lost 3 bases, with 23 bases spanning the gap. The CDR3 spells CASSYSRRVLGRGDTGELFF. DNA of the CDR3: TGTGCCAGCAGTTACTCGCGTCGGGTACTCGGGAGAGGGGACACCGGGGAGCTGTTTTTT.

This clonotype was picked up many times. The V call is TRBV30, the J call TRBJ2-7, with D possibly being TRBD2 (6 bases). From germline, CDR1 is GTSNPN and CDR2 SVGIG (reference sequence). This CDR3 comprises 15 residues. V shed 1 base and J shed 2 bases, with 15 bases lying between them. The CDR3 nucleotides read TGTGCCTGGAGTGCGACTAGACGGCCTCCCTACGAGCAGTACTTC. Protein sequence: CAWSATRRPPYEQYF.

Ten or more counts support this clonotype. The V gene is TRBV19, the J gene TRBJ2-5; the D gene could be TRBD1 or TRBD2 (5 bases each). Germline V lookup: CDR1 LNHDA, CDR2 SQIVND (reference sequence). The V and J ends lost 9 bases and 1 base respectively, with 12 bases between them. This CDR3 spans 13 amino acids. The CDR3 nucleotides read TGTGCCAGCTCTCAGGGACCCCAAGAGACCCAGTACTTC. Its translation is CASSQGPQETQYF. Combining the CDR3 with reference TRBV19 and TRBJ2-5 gives the whole variable domain DGGITQSPKYLFRKEGQNVTLSCEQNLNHDAMYWYRQDPGQGLRLIYYSQIVNDFQKGDIAEGYSVSREKKESFPLTVTSAQKNPTAFYLCASSQGPQETQYFGPGTRLLVL.